The sequence of this T cell receptor (beta chain) was determined in a study of cytomegalovirus exposure and HLA in healthy donors. This clone appeared a few times. Germline CDR1 and CDR2: SQVTM and ANQGSEA. V lost 3 bases and J lost 2; bases outside the gene matches: 3. This CDR3 has 13 residues. Sequencing was performed with immunoSEQ multiplex PCR; in TCRdb, only in-frame clones are kept and a portion is missing. The sample comprises tens of thousands of clones, about nine tenths of which are singletons, and about 8.8% rests with the top ten. The receptor comes from a young woman in good health and CMV-seropositive. The V call is TRBV29-1, the J call TRBJ2-7; 8 bases match TRBD1. Sequenced sample: PBMCs. CDR3 region: CSVEDREPYEQYF. The CDR3 DNA is TGCAGCGTTGAGGACAGGGAGCCCTACGAGCAGTACTTC.